This entry lists 9 T cell receptor beta chains sequenced from one sample in a study of vaccination effects on CD4 cells after COVID-19. Sequencing in the ViraFEST assay came after antigen-specific CD4+ T cells had been expanded with viral peptide pools, which were used to stimulate PBMC. Isolation of CD4+ T cells took place after 10 days of culture. No vaccinee had earlier SARS-CoV-2 infection, and nucleocapsid antibodies were negative. The assay was immunoSEQ multiplex PCR, and TCRdb's table has in-frame clones only and misses some. Of 50,000 to 60,000 clones listed, roughly 70% are singletons. Antigens for these TCRs are unknown. This material consisted of CD4+ T cells from PBMCs cultured with SARS-CoV-2 spike peptides, taken before COVID-19 vaccination. The source is a human donor who received a COVID-19 vaccine.

The chain carries TRBV7-2 and TRBJ1-3; 9 bases align to TRBD1. With V trimmed by 3 bases and J by 0 bases, 6 bases remained unmatched. Germline assignment: CDR1 SGHTA and CDR2 FQGNSA. This CDR3 has 17 amino acids. CDR3 amino acids: CASSFSGTGSSGNTIYF. The CDR3 DNA follows: TGTGCCAGCAGCTTCTCCGGGACAGGGAGCTCTGGAAACACCATATATTTT. The complete variable domain, with remaining parts taken from reference TRBV7-2 and TRBJ1-3, reads GAGVSQSPSNKVTEKGKDVELRCDPISGHTALYWYRQSLGQGLEFLIYFQGNSAPDKSGLPSDRFSAERTGGSVSTLTIQRTQQEDSAVYLCASSFSGTGSSGNTIYFGEGSWLTVV.

CDR3 in amino acids: CASSQDVNARDSYEQYF. For the CDR3, the DNA is TGTGCCAGCAGCCAAGATGTTAATGCCAGGGACTCCTACGAGCAGTACTTC. The rearrangement uses TRBV4-2 and TRBJ2-7, with a possible D match to TRBD1 (5 bases). Germline assignment: CDR1 LGHNA and CDR2 YNFKEQ. Trimming left V 0 bases short and J 0 bases short, with 15 bases between. The CDR3 has 17 amino acids.

The rearrangement uses TRBV28 and TRBJ2-6; D is ambiguous. The CDR3 spans 16 residues. From germline, CDR1 is MDHEN and CDR2 SYDVKM. With 7 bases removed from V and 3 bases from J, the gap between germline ends came to 16 bases. CDR3 protein: CASKVTASGGANVLTF. Here the CDR3 DNA reads TGTGCCAGCAAAGTCACAGCATCGGGTGGGGCCAACGTCCTGACTTTC.

V and J are TRBV30 and TRBJ2-7, with a weak D call TRBD2 (6 bases). Germline V gene data show CDR1 as GTSNPN and CDR2 as SVGIG (reference sequence). CDR3 length: 16 residues. The V and J ends lost 3 bases and 4 bases respectively, with 22 bases between them. The CDR3 coding sequence is TGTGCCTGGAGCCCCACGTGGGGGGAGCCGCGTTACGAGCAGTACTTC. Encoded protein: CAWSPTWGEPRYEQYF.

V usage is TRBV28 and J usage is TRBJ2-3; TRBD2 matches 13 bases. The germline V gene has CDR1 MDHEN and CDR2 SYDVKM. The ends lost 6 bases at V and 5 bases at J; junction bases unmatched: 14. This CDR3 is built from 18 residues. The CDR3 DNA reads as TGTGCCAGCAGCCCCCGGCTCGGGACTAGCGGGAATGGAGATACGCAGTATTTT. This sequence encodes CASSPRLGTSGNGDTQYF.

The chain couples TRBV30 to TRBJ1-1, with D perhaps matching TRBD1 (6 bases). The CDR3 has 12 amino acids. V gave up 0 bases and J gave up 7 bases, with 9 bases separating them. Germline V gene sequence: CDR1 GTSNPN, CDR2 SVGIG (reference sequence). CDR3 residues: CAWSVRGNEAFF. The DNA of the CDR3 is TGTGCCTGGAGTGTAAGGGGGAATGAAGCTTTCTTT.

The chain uses TRBV2 and TRBJ2-7, with 9 nucleotides matching TRBD1. The CDR3 runs 14 residues. CDR1 and CDR2 from the germline V gene are SNHLY and FYNNEI. The V segment lost 5 bases and the J segment 2 bases; nucleotides outside the gene matches: 4. The CDR3 spells CASSLGQGPYEQYF. The CDR3 region has the DNA TGTGCCAGCAGTTTGGGACAGGGACCCTACGAGCAGTACTTC. Complete variable domain (other parts from reference TRBV2 and TRBJ2-7): EPEVTQTPSHQVTQMGQEVILRCVPISNHLYFYWYRQILGQKVEFLVSFYNNEISEKSEIFDDQFSVERPDGSNFTLKIRSTKLEDSAMYFCASSLGQGPYEQYFGPGTRLTVT.

V usage is TRBV19 and J usage is TRBJ2-3, with D unclear. Germline V CDR1 and CDR2: LNHDA, SQIVND (reference sequence). The CDR3 runs 16 residues. V lost 3 bases and J 0 bases, leaving 13 bases between the germline ends. As DNA, the CDR3 is TGTGCCAGTAGTATGTCTCAACTCGTTAGCACAGATACGCAGTATTTT. This translates into CASSMSQLVSTDTQYF.

The J gene is TRBJ2-3, the V gene TRBV15; the D gene is possibly TRBD1 (6 bases). Germline V gene sequence: CDR1 LNHNV, CDR2 YYDKDF (reference sequence). The CDR3 sequence is 13 residues long. V was trimmed by 4 bases and J by 9 bases, leaving 14 bases between them. The DNA for the CDR3 is TGTGCCACCAGCACAGGGGATTGGGACACGCAGTATTTT. This sequence encodes CATSTGDWDTQYF.